Listed below are T cell receptor beta chains from one sample, sequenced in a study of ipilimumab plus nivolumab after autologous stem cell transplantation. Using immunoSEQ multiplex PCR, the repertoire was profiled, and TCRdb retains in-frame clones only, with some absent. Altogether tens of thousands of clones are present, roughly 90% being singletons, with the ten largest covering approximately 0.8%. The sample in question was PBMCs, obtained in a trial of ipilimumab plus nivolumab as post-transplant consolidation. These receptors originate from a male donor with multiple myeloma. The CDR3 runs from the conserved cysteine through the conserved F or W. A D gene is named only where the DNA matches it firmly. Rows may omit the clone size; those that give it use once, few, many or a size class.

CDR3aa: CASSFRGPEAFF
CDR3nt: TGTGCCAGCAGCTTCAGGGGGCCTGAAGCTTTCTTT
j_gene: TRBJ1-1
abundance: few
d_gene: TRBD1
v_gene: TRBV5-6

CDR3aa: CASARGSSSYEQYF
CDR3nt: TGTGCCAGCGCACGGGGCAGCAGCTCCTACGAGCAGTACTTC
j_gene: TRBJ2-7
abundance: .
d_gene: .
v_gene: TRBV11-2

CDR3aa: CASSTPGTGAQPQHF
CDR3nt: TGTGCCAGTAGTACCCCCGGGACAGGGGCACAGCCCCAGCATTTT
j_gene: TRBJ1-5
abundance: once
d_gene: TRBD1
v_gene: TRBV19

CDR3aa: CASSWGDTEAFF
CDR3nt: TGTGCCAGCAGCTGGGGGGATACGGAAGCTTTCTTT
j_gene: TRBJ1-1
abundance: .
d_gene: .
v_gene: TRBV7-9

CDR3aa: CASSQGTGRNTIYF
CDR3nt: TGTGCCAGCTCACAAGGGACAGGGAGAAACACCATATATTTT
j_gene: TRBJ1-3
abundance: .
d_gene: TRBD1
v_gene: TRBV18

CDR3aa: CASRRQGASTDTQYF
CDR3nt: TGTGCCAGCAGACGACAGGGTGCTAGCACAGATACGCAGTATTTT
j_gene: TRBJ2-3
abundance: once
d_gene: TRBD1
v_gene: TRBV6-5

CDR3aa: CASSPQGVAYEQYF
CDR3nt: TGCGCCAGCAGCCCCCAGGGGGTCGCCTACGAGCAGTACTTC
j_gene: TRBJ2-7
abundance: .
d_gene: TRBD1
v_gene: TRBV5-1

CDR3aa: CASSQYLQLHNEQFF
CDR3nt: TGTGCCAGCAGCCAATACCTGCAGCTCCACAATGAGCAGTTCTTC
j_gene: TRBJ2-1
abundance: once
d_gene: .
v_gene: TRBV28

CDR3aa: CASIGSWGANVLTF
CDR3nt: TGTGCCAGCATTGGCTCTTGGGGGGCCAACGTCCTGACTTTC
j_gene: TRBJ2-6
abundance: .
d_gene: .
v_gene: TRBV5-6

CDR3aa: CASSNRGKETQYF
CDR3nt: TGTGCCAGTAGTAACAGGGGAAAGGAGACCCAGTACTTC
j_gene: TRBJ2-5
abundance: .
d_gene: TRBD1
v_gene: TRBV19

CDR3aa: CASRDRLSSYNEQFF
CDR3nt: TGTGCCAGCAGGGACAGGTTGAGCTCCTACAATGAGCAGTTCTTC
j_gene: TRBJ2-1
abundance: .
d_gene: TRBD1
v_gene: TRBV6-1

CDR3aa: CASSEGRVSEEKLFF
CDR3nt: TGTGCCAGCAGCGAAGGGCGGGTGAGCGAGGAAAAACTGTTTTTT
j_gene: TRBJ1-4
abundance: .
d_gene: .
v_gene: TRBV21-1

CDR3aa: CASSSTGGIGQFF
CDR3nt: TGTGCCAGCAGCTCAACCGGGGGAATCGGGCAGTTCTTC
j_gene: TRBJ2-1
abundance: .
d_gene: .
v_gene: TRBV9

CDR3aa: CASSRPGGTDTQYF
CDR3nt: TGTGCCAGCAGTCGGCCAGGGGGGACAGATACGCAGTATTTT
j_gene: TRBJ2-3
abundance: .
d_gene: .
v_gene: TRBV6-4

CDR3aa: CASSMWEGRGVQPQHF
CDR3nt: TGTGCCAGTAGTATGTGGGAGGGCAGGGGGGTACAGCCCCAGCATTTT
j_gene: TRBJ1-5
abundance: few
d_gene: TRBD1
v_gene: TRBV19

CDR3aa: CASSLTVTSGGLAGELFF
CDR3nt: TGTGCCAGCAGCCTTACTGTGACTAGCGGGGGACTGGCCGGGGAGCTGTTTTTT
j_gene: TRBJ2-2
abundance: .
d_gene: TRBD2
v_gene: TRBV5-4

CDR3aa: CASSPAFLSLPFEQYF
CDR3nt: TGTGCCAGCTCACCGGCTTTTCTATCCTTGCCCTTCGAGCAGTACTTC
j_gene: TRBJ2-7
abundance: .
d_gene: .
v_gene: TRBV18

CDR3aa: CASSLSPVSYEQYF
CDR3nt: TGCGCCAGCAGCTTGTCCCCGGTGAGCTACGAGCAGTACTTC
j_gene: TRBJ2-7
abundance: .
d_gene: .
v_gene: TRBV5-1

CDR3aa: CASSYLTNTGELFF
CDR3nt: TGTGCCAGCAGTTACCTGACAAACACCGGGGAGCTGTTTTTT
j_gene: TRBJ2-2
abundance: .
d_gene: .
v_gene: TRBV6-6

CDR3aa: CASSVQARGRGTEAFF
CDR3nt: TGTGCCAGCAGTGTTCAGGCAAGAGGCCGGGGCACTGAAGCTTTCTTT
j_gene: TRBJ1-1
abundance: .
d_gene: .
v_gene: TRBV6-1

CDR3aa: CASRGQYENTGELFF
CDR3nt: TGTGCCAGCAGGGGACAATACGAGAACACCGGGGAGCTGTTTTTT
j_gene: TRBJ2-2
abundance: .
d_gene: .
v_gene: TRBV7-2

CDR3aa: CASSGKGSYNSPLHF
CDR3nt: TGTGCCAGTAGCGGAAAGGGGAGCTATAATTCACCCCTCCACTTT
j_gene: TRBJ1-6
abundance: .
d_gene: .
v_gene: TRBV19